This TCR beta chain was obtained from a study of blood T cells in healthy people across ages. General study points: Without sorted subsets, naive and antigen-experienced compartments could not be conclusively compared.

Next came a second PCR, run for roughly 7 to 12 cycles, which used a sample-barcoded 5' primer along with a J-beta primer mix. Unique molecular identifiers of 12 random nucleotides labeled each cDNA. Every sample returned 3 million or more CDR3-containing paired-end reads. TCRdb used MiXCR to reprocess the 5' RACE reads, holding one entry per CDR3 protein. The table includes about 680,000 distinct CDR3 sequences, about half detected once. With regard to this clonotype: The antigen remains undetermined.

CDR1 is DFQATT and CDR2 is SNEGSKA in the germline V gene (reference sequence). The CDR3 is 13 amino acids. V trimming: 4 bases; J trimming: 0 bases; junction bases outside the gene matches: 1. Each sample gave at least 6.5 million isolated PBMCs. The sequence was collected from a woman aged 55-75 years in good health. The specimen sequenced was blood. The V call is TRBV20-1, the J call TRBJ2-5, with TRBD1 matching over 8 bases. The CDR3 DNA sequence: TGCAGTGCTACGGACAGGGACCAAGAGACCCAGTACTTC. Translated: CSATDRDQETQYF.